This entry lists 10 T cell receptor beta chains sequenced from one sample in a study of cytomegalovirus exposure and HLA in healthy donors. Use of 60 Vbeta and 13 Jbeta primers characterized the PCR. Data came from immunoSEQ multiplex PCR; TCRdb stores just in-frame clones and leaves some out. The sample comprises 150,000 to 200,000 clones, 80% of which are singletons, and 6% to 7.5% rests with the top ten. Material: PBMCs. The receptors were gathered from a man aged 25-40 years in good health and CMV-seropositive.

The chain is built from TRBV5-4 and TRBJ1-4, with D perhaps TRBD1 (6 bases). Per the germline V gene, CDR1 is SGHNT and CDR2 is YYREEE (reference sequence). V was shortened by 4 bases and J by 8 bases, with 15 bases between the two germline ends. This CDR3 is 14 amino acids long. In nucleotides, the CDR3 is TGTGCCAGCAGCGAGGACAGTACGGGAGAAAAACTGTTTTTT. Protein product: CASSEDSTGEKLFF.

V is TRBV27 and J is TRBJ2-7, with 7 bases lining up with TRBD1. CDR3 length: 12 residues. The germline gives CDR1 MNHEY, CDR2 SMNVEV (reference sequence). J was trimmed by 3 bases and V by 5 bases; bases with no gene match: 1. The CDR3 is CASSGDSYEQYF. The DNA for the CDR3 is TGTGCCAGCAGTGGGGACAGCTACGAGCAGTACTTC.

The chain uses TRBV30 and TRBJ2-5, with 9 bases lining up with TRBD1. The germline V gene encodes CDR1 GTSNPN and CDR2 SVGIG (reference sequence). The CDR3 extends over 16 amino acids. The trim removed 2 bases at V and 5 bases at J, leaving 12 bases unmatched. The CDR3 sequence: CAWSTPGTGRWETQYF. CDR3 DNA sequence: TGTGCCTGGAGTACACCCGGGACAGGGAGGTGGGAGACCCAGTACTTC.

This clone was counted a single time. DNA for the CDR3: TGTGCCAGCAGCTTTCGCCAGGGTAACTATGGCTACACCTTC. Protein sequence: CASSFRQGNYGYTF. V and J are TRBV11-2 and TRBJ1-2; possible D gene TRBD1, 5 bases. Trimming removed 3 bases from V and 1 base from J, with 9 bases in between. From germline, CDR1 is SGHAT and CDR2 FQNNGV. The CDR3 length is 14 residues.

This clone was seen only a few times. The CDR3 sequence: CASRPLGRVDQPQHF. The DNA of the CDR3 is TGTGCCAGCAGACCCCTTGGCAGGGTGGATCAGCCCCAGCATTTT. The genes are TRBV28 and TRBJ1-5, with a tentative D call TRBD1 (5 bases). The germline V gene has CDR1 MDHEN and CDR2 SYDVKM. The CDR3 is 15 amino acids. Trimming stripped 6 bases from V and 5 bases from J, with 17 bases between.

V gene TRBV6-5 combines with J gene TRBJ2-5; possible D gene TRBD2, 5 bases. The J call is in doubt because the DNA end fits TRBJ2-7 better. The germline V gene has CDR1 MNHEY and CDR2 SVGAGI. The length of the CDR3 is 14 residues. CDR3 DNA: TGTGCCAGCAGTTACGCAACGGGAATCTACGAGCAGTACTTC. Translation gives CASSYATGIYEQYF.

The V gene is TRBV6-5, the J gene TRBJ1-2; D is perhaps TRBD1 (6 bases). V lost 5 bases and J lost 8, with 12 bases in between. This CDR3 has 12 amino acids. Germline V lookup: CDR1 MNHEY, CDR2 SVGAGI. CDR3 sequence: CASSAQGRGYTF. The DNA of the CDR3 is TGTGCCAGCAGTGCGCAGGGGCGCGGCTACACCTTC.

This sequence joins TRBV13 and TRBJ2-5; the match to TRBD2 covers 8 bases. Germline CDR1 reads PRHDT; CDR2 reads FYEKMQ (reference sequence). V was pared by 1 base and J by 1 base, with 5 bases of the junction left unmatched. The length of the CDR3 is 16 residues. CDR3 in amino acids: CASSLVTSGIQETQYF. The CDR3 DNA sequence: TGTGCCAGCAGCTTAGTCACTAGCGGAATCCAAGAGACCCAGTACTTC.

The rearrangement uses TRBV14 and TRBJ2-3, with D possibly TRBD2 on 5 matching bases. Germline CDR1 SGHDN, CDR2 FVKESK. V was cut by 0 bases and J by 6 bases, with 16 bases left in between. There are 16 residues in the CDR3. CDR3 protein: CASSQDPLVERDTQYF. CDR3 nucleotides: TGTGCCAGCAGCCAAGATCCACTAGTTGAGAGGGATACGCAGTATTTT.

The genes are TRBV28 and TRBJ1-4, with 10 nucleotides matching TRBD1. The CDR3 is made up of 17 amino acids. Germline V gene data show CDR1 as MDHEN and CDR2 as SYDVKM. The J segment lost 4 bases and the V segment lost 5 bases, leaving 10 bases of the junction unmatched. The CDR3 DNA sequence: TGTGCCAGCAGTCTGTCCCGGGACAGGGGCTTTAATGAAAAACTGTTTTTT. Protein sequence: CASSLSRDRGFNEKLFF.